One T cell receptor beta chain is described in this entry. Antigen: not known. The sample belongs to a study of CD4 T cells in relation to SARS-CoV-2 and coronaviruses. General study results and limits: Pre-pandemic and post-infection samples never came from the same donor.

The germline V gene encodes CDR1 SGHTA and CDR2 FQGTGA. This CDR3 contains 14 residues. V was shortened by 1 base and J by 8 bases, with 9 bases between the two germline ends. Some clones are missing from TCRdb's copy, which holds only in-frame ones; the method was immunoSEQ multiplex PCR. This table has tens of thousands of clones, under 90% appearing once. Cryopreserved PBMCs were CD4-enriched, then split into naive and memory cells. About 10^5 naive or memory CD4+ cells were cultured with CEF peptides for around eleven days. Sequencing input: naive CD4+ T cells from PBMCs, cultured in vitro. Subset given: naive CD4+ T cells isolated by negative enrichment. The chain employs TRBV7-3 and TRBJ1-6; D gene ambiguous. The clonotype was recovered from an adult with COVID-19. CDR3 nucleotide sequence: TGTGCCAGCAGCTTAAGTGTTGTAGATTCACCCCTCCACTTT. Its translation is CASSLSVVDSPLHF. The whole variable domain, remainder taken from reference TRBV7-3 and TRBJ1-6, is GAGVSQTPSNKVTEKGKYVELRCDPISGHTALYWYRQSLGQGPEFLIYFQGTGAADDSGLPNDRFFAVRPEGSVSTLKIQRTERGDSAVYLCASSLSVVDSPLHFGNGTRLTVT.